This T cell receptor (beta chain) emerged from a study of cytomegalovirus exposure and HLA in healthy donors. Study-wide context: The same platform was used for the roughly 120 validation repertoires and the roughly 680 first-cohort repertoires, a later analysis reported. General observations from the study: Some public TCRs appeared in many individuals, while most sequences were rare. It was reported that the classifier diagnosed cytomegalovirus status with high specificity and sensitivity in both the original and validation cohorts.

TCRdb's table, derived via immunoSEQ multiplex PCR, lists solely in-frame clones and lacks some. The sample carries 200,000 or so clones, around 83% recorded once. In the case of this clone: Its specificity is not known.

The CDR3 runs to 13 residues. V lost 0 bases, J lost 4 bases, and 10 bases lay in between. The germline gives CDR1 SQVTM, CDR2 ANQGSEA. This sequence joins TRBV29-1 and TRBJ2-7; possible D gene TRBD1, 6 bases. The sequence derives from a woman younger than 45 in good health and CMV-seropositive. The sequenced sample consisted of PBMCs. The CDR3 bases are TGCAGCGTTGAAGATAGGGGACATTACGAGCAGTACTTC. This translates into CSVEDRGHYEQYF.